What follows describes a single TCR beta chain. What it binds is not known. The sample originates from a study of cytomegalovirus exposure and HLA in healthy donors. The study's findings and limits: Among donors in an Asian-associated ancestry cluster, a later analysis reportedly found fewer N-insertions than the approximately 670-donor mean. A missense variant in DCLRE1C was later tied to TCR beta V- and J-gene trimming. According to the study, roughly 160 TCR beta chains were cytomegalovirus-associated. Most TCR sequences were rare, but some public TCRs occurred in many donors.

The CDR3 is made up of 14 amino acids. Germline V CDR1 and CDR2: SNHLY, FYNNEI. Trimming took 2 bases from V and 2 from J, leaving 7 bases between them. Primers for the PCR totalled 60 Vbeta and 13 Jbeta. Sequencing used immunoSEQ multiplex PCR; TCRdb keeps in-frame clones, though not all of them. The data contain 150,000 or so clones, roughly 79% of them singletons. This receptor was taken from a man between 25 and 39 years old in good health and CMV-seropositive. The rearrangement joins TRBV2 to TRBJ1-3; tentatively, D is TRBD1 (5 bases). The sample comprised PBMCs. The CDR3 DNA follows: TGTGCCAGCAGTGAAAAGGGGCCTGGAAACACCATATATTTT. This codes for CASSEKGPGNTIYF.